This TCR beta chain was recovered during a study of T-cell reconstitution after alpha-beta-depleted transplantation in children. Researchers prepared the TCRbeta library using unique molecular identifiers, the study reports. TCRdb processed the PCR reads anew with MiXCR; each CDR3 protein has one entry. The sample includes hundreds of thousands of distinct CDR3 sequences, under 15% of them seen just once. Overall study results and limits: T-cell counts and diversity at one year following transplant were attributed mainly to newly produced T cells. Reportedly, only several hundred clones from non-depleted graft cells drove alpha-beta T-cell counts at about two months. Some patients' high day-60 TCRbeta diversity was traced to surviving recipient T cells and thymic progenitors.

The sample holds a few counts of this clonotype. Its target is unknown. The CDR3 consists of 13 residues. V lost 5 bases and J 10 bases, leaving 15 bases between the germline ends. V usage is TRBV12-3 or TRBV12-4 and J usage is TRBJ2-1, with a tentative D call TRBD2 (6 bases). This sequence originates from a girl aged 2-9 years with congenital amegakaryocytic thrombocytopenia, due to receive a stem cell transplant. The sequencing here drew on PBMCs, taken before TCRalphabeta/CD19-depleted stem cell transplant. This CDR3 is CASSPGLGQEQFF. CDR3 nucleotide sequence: TGTGCCAGCAGTCCGGGACTGGGGCAAGAGCAGTTCTTC.